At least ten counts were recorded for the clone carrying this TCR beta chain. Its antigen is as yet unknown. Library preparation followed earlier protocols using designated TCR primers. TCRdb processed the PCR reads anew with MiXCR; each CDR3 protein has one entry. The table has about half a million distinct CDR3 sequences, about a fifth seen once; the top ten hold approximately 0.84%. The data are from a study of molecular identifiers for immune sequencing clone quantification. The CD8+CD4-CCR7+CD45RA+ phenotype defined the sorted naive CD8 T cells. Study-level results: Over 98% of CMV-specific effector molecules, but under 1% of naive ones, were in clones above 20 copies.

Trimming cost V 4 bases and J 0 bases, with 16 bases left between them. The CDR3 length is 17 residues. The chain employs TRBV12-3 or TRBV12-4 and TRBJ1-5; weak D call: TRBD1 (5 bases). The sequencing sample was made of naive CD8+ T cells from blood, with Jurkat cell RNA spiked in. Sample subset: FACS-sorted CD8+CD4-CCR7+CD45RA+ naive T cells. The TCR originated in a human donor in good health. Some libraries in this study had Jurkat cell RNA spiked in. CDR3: CASSYHRDGYSNQPQHF. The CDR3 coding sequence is TGTGCCAGCAGTTATCACCGGGACGGCTATAGCAATCAGCCCCAGCATTTT.